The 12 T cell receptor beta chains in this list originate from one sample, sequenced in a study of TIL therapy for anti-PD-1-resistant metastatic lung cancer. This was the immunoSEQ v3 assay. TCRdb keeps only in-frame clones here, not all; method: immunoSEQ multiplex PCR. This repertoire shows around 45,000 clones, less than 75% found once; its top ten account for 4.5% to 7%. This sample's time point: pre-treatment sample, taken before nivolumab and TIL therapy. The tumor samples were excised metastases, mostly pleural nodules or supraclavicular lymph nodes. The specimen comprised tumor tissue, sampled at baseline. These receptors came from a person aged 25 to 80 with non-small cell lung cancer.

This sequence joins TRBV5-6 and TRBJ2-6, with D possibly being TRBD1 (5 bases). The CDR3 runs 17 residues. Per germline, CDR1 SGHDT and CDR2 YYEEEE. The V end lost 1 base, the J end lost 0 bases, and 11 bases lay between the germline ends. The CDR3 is CASSLIRVGSGANVLTF. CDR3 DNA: TGTGCCAGCAGCTTGATCAGGGTAGGCTCTGGGGCCAACGTCCTGACTTTC.

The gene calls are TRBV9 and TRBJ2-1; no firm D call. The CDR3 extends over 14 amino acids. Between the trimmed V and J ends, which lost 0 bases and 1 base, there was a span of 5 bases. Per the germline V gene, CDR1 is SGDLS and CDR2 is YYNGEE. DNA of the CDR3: TGTGCCAGCAGCGTAGTCCGATCCTACAATGAGCAGTTCTTC. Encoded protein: CASSVVRSYNEQFF.

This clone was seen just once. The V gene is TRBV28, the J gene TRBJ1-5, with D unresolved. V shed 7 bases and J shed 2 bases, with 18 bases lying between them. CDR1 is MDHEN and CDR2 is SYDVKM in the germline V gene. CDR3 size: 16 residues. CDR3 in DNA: TGTGCCAGCACCTCCCCGGGGAGGCTGGGCAATCAGCCCCAGCATTTT. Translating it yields CASTSPGRLGNQPQHF.

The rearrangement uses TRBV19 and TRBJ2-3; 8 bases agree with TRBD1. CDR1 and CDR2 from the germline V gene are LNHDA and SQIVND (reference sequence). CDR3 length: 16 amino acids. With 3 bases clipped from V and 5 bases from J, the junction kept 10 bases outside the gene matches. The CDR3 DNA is TGTGCCAGTAGTATCGACCTCTGGACAGGGCAAGATACGCAGTATTTT. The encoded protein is CASSIDLWTGQDTQYF.

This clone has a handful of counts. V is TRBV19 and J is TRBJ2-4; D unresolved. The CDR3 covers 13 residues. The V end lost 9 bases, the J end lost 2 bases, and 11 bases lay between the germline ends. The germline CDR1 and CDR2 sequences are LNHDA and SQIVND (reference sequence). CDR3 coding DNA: TGTGCCAGCAGAGCCGGTTCCAAAAACATTCAGTACTTC. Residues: CASRAGSKNIQYF.

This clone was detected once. The chain's CDR3 is CAWSVGADTEAFF. The DNA for the CDR3 is TGTGCCTGGAGTGTGGGGGCCGACACTGAAGCTTTCTTT. The rearrangement links TRBV30 to TRBJ1-1; the D gene is possibly TRBD1 (6 bases). Trimming pared 0 bases from V and 3 bases from J, leaving 8 bases between. The germline V gene encodes CDR1 GTSNPN and CDR2 SVGIG (reference sequence). This CDR3 has 13 amino acids.

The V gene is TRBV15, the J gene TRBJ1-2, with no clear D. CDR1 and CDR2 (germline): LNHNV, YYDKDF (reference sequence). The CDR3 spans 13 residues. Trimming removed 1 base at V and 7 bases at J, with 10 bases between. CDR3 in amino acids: CATSRGYSGGYTF. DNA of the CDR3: TGTGCCACCAGCAGAGGGTATTCGGGTGGCTACACCTTC.

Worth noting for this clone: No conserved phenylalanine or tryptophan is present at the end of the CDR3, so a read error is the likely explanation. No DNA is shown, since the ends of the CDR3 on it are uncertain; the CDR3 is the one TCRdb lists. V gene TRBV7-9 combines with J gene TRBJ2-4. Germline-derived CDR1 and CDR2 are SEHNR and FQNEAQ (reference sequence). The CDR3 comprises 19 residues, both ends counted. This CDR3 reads CASSCISRGYSRGRRWKRL.

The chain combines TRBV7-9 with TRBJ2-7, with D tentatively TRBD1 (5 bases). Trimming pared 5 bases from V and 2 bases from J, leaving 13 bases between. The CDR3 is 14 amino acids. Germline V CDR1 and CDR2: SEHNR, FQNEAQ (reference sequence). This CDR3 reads CASSHLTVAYEQYF. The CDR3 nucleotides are TGTGCCAGCAGCCACTTGACAGTCGCCTACGAGCAGTACTTC.

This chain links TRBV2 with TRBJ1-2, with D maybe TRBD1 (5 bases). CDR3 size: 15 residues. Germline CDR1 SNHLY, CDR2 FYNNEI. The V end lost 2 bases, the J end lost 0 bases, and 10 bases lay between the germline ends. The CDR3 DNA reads TGTGCCAGCAGTGAATGGAGGGGCTCTAACTATGGCTACACCTTC. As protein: CASSEWRGSNYGYTF.

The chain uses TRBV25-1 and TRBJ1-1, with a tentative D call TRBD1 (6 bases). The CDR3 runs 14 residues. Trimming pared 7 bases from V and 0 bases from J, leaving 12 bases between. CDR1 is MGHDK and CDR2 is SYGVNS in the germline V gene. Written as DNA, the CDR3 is TGTGCCAGCATAGGGACACCGATGAACACTGAAGCTTTCTTT. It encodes CASIGTPMNTEAFF.

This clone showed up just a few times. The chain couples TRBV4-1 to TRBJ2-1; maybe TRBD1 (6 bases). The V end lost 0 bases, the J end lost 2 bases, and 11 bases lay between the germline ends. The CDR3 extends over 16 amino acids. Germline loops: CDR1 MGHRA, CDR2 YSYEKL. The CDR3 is CASSQEDSSTYNEQFF. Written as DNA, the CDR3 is TGCGCCAGCAGCCAAGAGGACAGTAGCACCTACAATGAGCAGTTCTTC.